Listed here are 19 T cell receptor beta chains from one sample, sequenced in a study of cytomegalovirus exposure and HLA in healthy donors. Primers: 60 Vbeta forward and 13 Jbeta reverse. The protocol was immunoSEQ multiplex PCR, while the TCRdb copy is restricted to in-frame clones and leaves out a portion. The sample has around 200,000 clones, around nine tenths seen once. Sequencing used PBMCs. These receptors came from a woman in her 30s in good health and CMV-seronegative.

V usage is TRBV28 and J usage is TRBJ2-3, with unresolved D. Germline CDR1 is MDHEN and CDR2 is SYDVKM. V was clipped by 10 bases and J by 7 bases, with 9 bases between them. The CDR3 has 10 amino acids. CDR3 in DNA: TGTGCCACCCTGGCTTATACGCAGTATTTT. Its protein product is CATLAYTQYF.

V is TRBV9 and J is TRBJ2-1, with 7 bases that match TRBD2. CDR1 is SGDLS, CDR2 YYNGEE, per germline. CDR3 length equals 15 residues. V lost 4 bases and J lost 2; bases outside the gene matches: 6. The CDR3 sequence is CASSKEGGAYNEQFF. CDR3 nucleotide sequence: TGTGCCAGCAGCAAAGAGGGAGGGGCCTACAATGAGCAGTTCTTC.

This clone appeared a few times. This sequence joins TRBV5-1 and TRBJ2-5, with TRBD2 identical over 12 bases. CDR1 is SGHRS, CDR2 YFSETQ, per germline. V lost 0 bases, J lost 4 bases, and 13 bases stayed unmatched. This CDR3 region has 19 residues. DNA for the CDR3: TGCGCCAGCAGCTTGGTGTCTAGCGGGAGGGCCGGTTTAGGAGAGACCCAGTACTTC. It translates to CASSLVSSGRAGLGETQYF.

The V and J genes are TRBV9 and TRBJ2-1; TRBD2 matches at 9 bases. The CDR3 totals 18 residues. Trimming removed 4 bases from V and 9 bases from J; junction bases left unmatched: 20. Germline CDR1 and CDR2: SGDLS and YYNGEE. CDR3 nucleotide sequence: TGTGCCAGCAGCCCCCGGTTGGGTAGCGGGAGTTGGGGGGGTGAGCAGTTCTTC. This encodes CASSPRLGSGSWGGEQFF.

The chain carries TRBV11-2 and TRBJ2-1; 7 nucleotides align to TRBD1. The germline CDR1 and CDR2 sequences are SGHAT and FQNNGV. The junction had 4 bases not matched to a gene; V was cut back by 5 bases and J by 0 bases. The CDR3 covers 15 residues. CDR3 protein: CASSLGTASYNEQFF. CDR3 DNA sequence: TGTGCCAGCAGCCTCGGGACAGCCTCCTACAATGAGCAGTTCTTC.

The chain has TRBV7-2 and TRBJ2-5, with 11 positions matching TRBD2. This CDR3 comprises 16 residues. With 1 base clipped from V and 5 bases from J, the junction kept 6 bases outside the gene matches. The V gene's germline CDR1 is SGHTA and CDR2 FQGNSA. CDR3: CASSLVFSGGAETQYF. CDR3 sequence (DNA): TGTGCCAGCAGCTTAGTGTTTAGCGGGGGGGCCGAGACCCAGTACTTC.

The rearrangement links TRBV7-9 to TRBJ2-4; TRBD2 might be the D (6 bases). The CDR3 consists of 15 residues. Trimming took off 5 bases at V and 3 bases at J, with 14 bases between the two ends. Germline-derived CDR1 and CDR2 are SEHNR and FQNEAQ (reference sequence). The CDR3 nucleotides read TGTGCCAGCAGCCTTCGACTAGAGGGCAAAAACATTCAGTACTTC. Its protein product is CASSLRLEGKNIQYF.

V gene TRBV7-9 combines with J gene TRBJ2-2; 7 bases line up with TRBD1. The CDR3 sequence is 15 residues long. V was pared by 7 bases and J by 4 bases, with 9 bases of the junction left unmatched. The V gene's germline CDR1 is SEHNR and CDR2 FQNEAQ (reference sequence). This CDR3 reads CASNHRQGVTGELFF. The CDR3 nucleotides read TGTGCCAGCAACCATCGACAGGGAGTCACCGGGGAGCTGTTTTTT.

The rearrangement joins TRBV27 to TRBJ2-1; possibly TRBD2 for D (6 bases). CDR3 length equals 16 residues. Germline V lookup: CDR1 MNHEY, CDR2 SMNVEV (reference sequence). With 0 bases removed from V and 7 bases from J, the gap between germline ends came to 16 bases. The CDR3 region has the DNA TGTGCCAGCAGTTTATCGATACTAGCAGTAGTGAATGAGCAGTTCTTC. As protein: CASSLSILAVVNEQFF.

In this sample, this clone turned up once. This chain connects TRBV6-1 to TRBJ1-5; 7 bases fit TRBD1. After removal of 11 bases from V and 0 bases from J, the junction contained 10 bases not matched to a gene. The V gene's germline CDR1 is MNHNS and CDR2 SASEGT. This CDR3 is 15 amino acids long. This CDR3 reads CASSGGGLSNQPQHF. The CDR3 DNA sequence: TGTGCCTCATCGGGAGGGGGCCTTAGCAATCAGCCCCAGCATTTT.

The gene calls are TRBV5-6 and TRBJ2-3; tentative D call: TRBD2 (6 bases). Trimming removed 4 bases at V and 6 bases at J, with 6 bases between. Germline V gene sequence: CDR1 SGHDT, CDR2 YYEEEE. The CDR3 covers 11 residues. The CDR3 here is CASSRGDTQYF. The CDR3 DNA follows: TGTGCCAGCAGCCGGGGGGATACGCAGTATTTT.

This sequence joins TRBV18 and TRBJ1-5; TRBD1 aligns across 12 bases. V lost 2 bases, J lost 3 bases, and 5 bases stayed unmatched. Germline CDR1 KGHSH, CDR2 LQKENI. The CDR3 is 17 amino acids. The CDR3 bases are TGTGCCAGCTCACCAATGGGGACAGGGGGCTCCAATCAGCCCCAGCATTTT. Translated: CASSPMGTGGSNQPQHF.

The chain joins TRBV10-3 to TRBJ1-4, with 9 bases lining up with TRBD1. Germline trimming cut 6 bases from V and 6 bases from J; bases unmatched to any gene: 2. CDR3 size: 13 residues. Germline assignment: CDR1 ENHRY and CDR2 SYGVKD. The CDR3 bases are TGTGCCATCAGGGACAGGGGAGATGAAAAACTGTTTTTT. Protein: CAIRDRGDEKLFF.

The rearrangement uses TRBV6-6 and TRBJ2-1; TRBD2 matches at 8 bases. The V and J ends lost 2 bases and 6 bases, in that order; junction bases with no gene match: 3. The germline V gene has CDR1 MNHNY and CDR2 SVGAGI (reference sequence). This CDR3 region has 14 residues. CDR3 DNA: TGTGCCAGCAGTTACCTTAGCGGGGCCAATGAGCAGTTCTTC. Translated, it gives CASSYLSGANEQFF.

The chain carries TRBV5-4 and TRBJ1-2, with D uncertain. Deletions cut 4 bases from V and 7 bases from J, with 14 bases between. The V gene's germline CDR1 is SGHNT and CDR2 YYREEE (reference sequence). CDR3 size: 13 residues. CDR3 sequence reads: CASSPNTEVGYTF. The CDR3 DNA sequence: TGTGCCAGCAGCCCGAATACTGAGGTTGGCTACACCTTC.

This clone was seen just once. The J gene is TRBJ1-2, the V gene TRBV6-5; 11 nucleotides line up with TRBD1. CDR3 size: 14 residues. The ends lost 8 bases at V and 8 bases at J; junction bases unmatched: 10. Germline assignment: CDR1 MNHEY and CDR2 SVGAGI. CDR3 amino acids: CASYKDRGLGGYTF. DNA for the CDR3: TGTGCCAGCTACAAGGACAGGGGGCTAGGGGGCTACACCTTC.

The CDR3 nucleotides are TGCGCCAGCAGGGAGGACAGGTCTGGATTTAATGAAAAACTGTTTTTT. Its translation: CASREDRSGFNEKLFF. This chain links TRBV5-1 with TRBJ1-4, with TRBD1 matching 7 bases. The trim removed 5 bases at V and 4 bases at J, leaving 11 bases unmatched. CDR1 is SGHRS, CDR2 YFSETQ, per germline. The CDR3 covers 16 residues.

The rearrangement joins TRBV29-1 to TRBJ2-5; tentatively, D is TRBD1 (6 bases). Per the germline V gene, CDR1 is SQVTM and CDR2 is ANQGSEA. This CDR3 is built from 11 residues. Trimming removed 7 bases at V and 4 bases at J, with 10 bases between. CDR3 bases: TGCAGCGGACGGACAGCAGAGACCCAGTACTTC. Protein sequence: CSGRTAETQYF.

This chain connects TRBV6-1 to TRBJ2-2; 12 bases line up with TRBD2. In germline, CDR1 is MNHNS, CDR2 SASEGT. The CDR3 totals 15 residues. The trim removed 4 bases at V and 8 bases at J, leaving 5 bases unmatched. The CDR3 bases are TGTGCCAGCAGTGTTCGACTAGCGGGAGTGGGGGAGCTGTTTTTT. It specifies CASSVRLAGVGELFF.